The 29 T cell receptor beta chains below all came from one sample that was sequenced in a study of T-cell reconstitution after alpha-beta-depleted transplantation in children. Unique molecular identifiers were incorporated when the TCRbeta library was constructed. TCRdb redid the calling of the PCR reads with MiXCR, one entry per CDR3 protein. The sample yields 25,000 to 30,000 distinct CDR3 sequences, under 7% seen once. The source was PBMCs, mostly from graft donor cells, collected 180 days after TCRalphabeta/CD19-depleted stem cell transplant. All receptors derive from a male patient younger than 18 who had a stem cell transplant for acute myeloid leukemia, so the T cells may come from the graft donor.

This clonotype was seen repeatedly, ten times or more. The chain couples TRBV20-1 to TRBJ1-1, with D possibly TRBD1 on 5 matching bases. V dropped 3 bases and J dropped 0 bases, with 14 bases sitting between them. Germline lookup yields CDR1 DFQATT and CDR2 SNEGSKA (reference sequence). The CDR3 runs 15 residues. CDR3 sequence reads: CSARDTGRMNTEAFF. CDR3 in DNA: TGCAGTGCTAGGGACACCGGACGGATGAACACTGAAGCTTTCTTT.

This clonotype appeared many times. The V and J genes are TRBV11-3 and TRBJ2-1, with TRBD1 identical over 7 bases. J lost 9 bases, V lost 5 bases, and 10 bases had no gene match. Per the germline V gene, CDR1 is SGHNT and CDR2 is YENEEA. The CDR3 has 14 amino acids. The CDR3 loop reads CASSPGGQPIEQFF. The CDR3 region has the DNA TGTGCCAGCAGCCCAGGGGGACAGCCGATTGAGCAGTTCTTC.

This clonotype was detected many times. The chain joins TRBV6-5 to TRBJ2-7; TRBD1 is a possible D gene (5 bases). Germline assignment: CDR1 MNHEY and CDR2 SVGAGI. The ends were cut back, 7 bases at V and 1 base at J, with 14 bases in the middle. The CDR3 length is 14 residues. As DNA, the CDR3 is TGTGCCAGCATCTCCCCACAGGTATCCTACGAGCAGTACTTC. Residues: CASISPQVSYEQYF.

This clonotype appeared many times. The chain employs TRBV7-2 and TRBJ2-1, with 13 bases identical to TRBD2. Germline V lookup: CDR1 SGHTA, CDR2 FQGNSA. The CDR3 contains 20 residues. V trimming: 4 bases; J trimming: 0 bases; junction bases outside the gene matches: 12. CDR3 in amino acids: CASSWPAVGLAGSSYNEQFF. The CDR3 nucleotides read TGTGCCAGCAGCTGGCCGGCTGTGGGACTAGCGGGGAGCTCCTACAATGAGCAGTTCTTC.

This clonotype appeared many times. J is TRBJ2-3 and V is TRBV20-1, with 10 bases identical to TRBD2. The germline V gene encodes CDR1 DFQATT and CDR2 SNEGSKA (reference sequence). This CDR3 spans 17 amino acids. The V segment lost 6 bases and the J segment 4 bases; nucleotides outside the gene matches: 16. CDR3 loop: CSAAPPSGRARADTQYF. In DNA, the CDR3 is TGCAGTGCCGCCCCACCCAGCGGGAGGGCCCGGGCAGATACGCAGTATTTT.

This clonotype was recorded many times. Its ends do not fully match the called genes, so a read error is possible. The chain is built from TRBV29-1 and TRBJ2-7; 8 bases agree with TRBD1. This CDR3 contains 11 residues. CDR1 is SQVTM, CDR2 ANQGSEA, per germline. The CDR3 DNA follows: TGCAGCGTTGCCCTCGTCCGACAGGGGAACTTC. It codes for CSVALVRQGNF.

In its sample, this clonotype was seen many times. The chain combines TRBV28 with TRBJ1-4, with D possibly TRBD1 on 6 matching bases. The CDR3 loop spans 14 amino acids. The germline V and J ends were trimmed by 8 bases and 2 bases, with 12 bases remaining between them. Per germline, CDR1 MDHEN and CDR2 SYDVKM. CDR3 nucleotide sequence: TGTGCCAGCGCCCGGACAGTCACTAATGAAAAACTGTTTTTT. Protein product: CASARTVTNEKLFF.

This clonotype counts as medium-sized. V gene TRBV20-1 combines with J gene TRBJ1-2; D gene unclear. V lost 6 bases and J lost 3, with 14 bases in between. The CDR3 runs to 13 residues. CDR1 and CDR2 (germline): DFQATT, SNEGSKA (reference sequence). CDR3 region: CSAPAGSYYGYTF. The CDR3 bases are TGCAGTGCCCCCGCGGGCAGCTACTATGGCTACACCTTC.

The table lists this clonotype with many counts. The chain recombines TRBV7-2 with TRBJ2-1, with no clear D. The ends were cut back, 5 bases at V and 0 bases at J, with 14 bases in the middle. Germline CDR1 reads SGHTA; CDR2 reads FQGNSA. The CDR3 is 16 residues long. CDR3 sequence: CASSLQQILSYNEQFF. The CDR3 DNA reads TGTGCCAGCAGCCTTCAGCAAATTCTCTCCTACAATGAGCAGTTCTTC.

Relative to its sample, this clonotype is medium-sized. V usage is TRBV27 and J usage is TRBJ2-5; possible D gene TRBD2, 5 bases. V shed 5 bases and J shed 5 bases, with 21 bases lying between them. This CDR3 comprises 16 residues. Germline V CDR1 and CDR2: MNHEY, SMNVEV (reference sequence). Written as DNA, the CDR3 is TGTGCCAGCAGTCCCAGGCTACTAGTACGCGGCGAGACCCAGTACTTC. Its protein product is CASSPRLLVRGETQYF.

This clonotype occurred many times. The chain links TRBV20-1 to TRBJ2-5, with a possible D match to TRBD2 (5 bases). This CDR3 contains 13 residues. V was cut by 3 bases and J by 2 bases, with 10 bases left in between. Germline-derived CDR1 and CDR2 are DFQATT and SNEGSKA (reference sequence). The CDR3 nucleotides are TGCAGTGCTAGTATAAGCGGACAAGAGACCCAGTACTTC. Amino acids: CSASISGQETQYF.

This clonotype showed up many times. This chain joins TRBV5-1 and TRBJ1-1; D is uncertain. From germline, CDR1 is SGHRS and CDR2 YFSETQ. Trimming left V 6 bases short and J 0 bases short, with 9 bases between. The CDR3 loop spans 13 amino acids. CDR3 residues: CASTVGVNTEAFF. The DNA for the CDR3 is TGCGCCAGCACAGTCGGGGTGAACACTGAAGCTTTCTTT.

This clonotype was seen ten or more times. This chain joins TRBV15 and TRBJ2-7; D is ambiguous. The CDR3 extends over 16 amino acids. The ends were cut back, 0 bases at V and 6 bases at J, with 18 bases in the middle. Germline CDR1 reads LNHNV; CDR2 reads YYDKDF (reference sequence). The CDR3 DNA reads as TGTGCCACCAGCAGAGATTTACTAACCACATGGGGCGAGCAGTACTTC. Its translation: CATSRDLLTTWGEQYF.

This clonotype was detected many times. CDR3 nucleotide sequence: TGTGCACGTAACCGGGAGGGCGGTACGCAGTATTTT. It specifies CARNREGGTQYF. The chain employs TRBV30 and TRBJ2-3; 8 bases are a match to TRBD2. Germline assignment: CDR1 GTSNPN and CDR2 SVGIG (reference sequence). The CDR3 loop spans 12 amino acids.

The sample holds many counts of this clonotype. The rearrangement joins TRBV20-1 to TRBJ2-1; D not resolved. V gave up 6 bases and J gave up 5 bases, with 17 bases separating them. In germline, CDR1 is DFQATT, CDR2 SNEGSKA (reference sequence). There are 14 residues in the CDR3. The CDR3 DNA reads as TGCAGTGCGGACGGACGGACCGTGAACAATGAGCAGTTCTTC. The encoded protein is CSADGRTVNNEQFF.

There are many counts of this clonotype. The V call is TRBV10-3, the J call TRBJ1-5; 7 nucleotides agree with TRBD1. Germline V gives CDR1 ENHRY, CDR2 SYGVKD. The ends lost 6 bases at V and 6 bases at J; junction bases unmatched: 5. The CDR3 is 13 residues long. The CDR3 loop is CAIRGQLSQPQHF. The CDR3 DNA reads TGTGCCATCAGGGGACAGCTAAGTCAGCCCCAGCATTTT.

This chain links TRBV2 with TRBJ1-2, with 7 nucleotides matching TRBD1. The CDR3 runs 17 residues. Germline lookup yields CDR1 SNHLY and CDR2 FYNNEI. Trimming at V came to 6 bases and at J to 4 bases, leaving 17 bases not matched to a gene. CDR3 coding DNA: TGTGCCAGCAGGGGTTTGGGTAAGGGGGCTCATCCCTATGGCTACACCTTC. Translation: CASRGLGKGAHPYGYTF.

This clonotype was observed at least ten times. This rearrangement joins TRBV20-1 to TRBJ2-1; a possible D gene is TRBD2 (6 bases). V was pared by 3 bases and J by 0 bases, with 15 bases between. The CDR3 is 16 amino acids. Looked up from germline, CDR1 is DFQATT and CDR2 is SNEGSKA (reference sequence). The CDR3, as DNA: TGCAGTGCTAGGTATGGGGGGTCCCTCTCCTACAATGAGCAGTTCTTC. The encoded protein is CSARYGGSLSYNEQFF.

Worth noting for this clonotype: One base away lies a much larger clone, so this may be a sequencing read error. The rearrangement uses TRBV29-1 and TRBJ1-4; D not certain. Germline CDR1 and CDR2: SQVTM and ANQGSEA. There are 12 residues in the CDR3. V was pared by 7 bases and J by 5 bases, with 11 bases between. The CDR3 reads CSARAANEKLFF. CDR3 in DNA: TGCAGCGCCCGTGCAGCGAATGAAAAACTGTTTTTT.

This clonotype was detected ten times or more. The V and J genes are TRBV20-1 and TRBJ2-3; TRBD2 is a possible D gene (5 bases). CDR3 length equals 16 residues. The germline gives CDR1 DFQATT, CDR2 SNEGSKA (reference sequence). The V end lost 6 bases, the J end lost 0 bases, and 19 bases lay between the germline ends. CDR3 nucleotide sequence: TGCAGTGCCTACGCGGACTGGCTTTCTAGCACAGATACGCAGTATTTT. Translation gives CSAYADWLSSTDTQYF.

In this sample, this clonotype turned up many times. The rearrangement links TRBV7-9 to TRBJ2-7, with 7 bases fitting TRBD2. The CDR3 is 14 amino acids. The ends lost 5 bases at V and 0 bases at J; junction bases unmatched: 4. Germline V gene data show CDR1 as SEHNR and CDR2 as FQNEAQ (reference sequence). The CDR3, as DNA: TGTGCCAGCAGCCGTAGCGGGCACTCCTACGAGCAGTACTTC. Amino acid sequence: CASSRSGHSYEQYF.

This clonotype was recorded at least ten times. The chain recombines TRBV20-1 with TRBJ2-7, with 7 bases identical to TRBD2. The CDR3 spans 13 residues. Per germline, CDR1 DFQATT and CDR2 SNEGSKA (reference sequence). The trim removed 2 bases at V and 6 bases at J, leaving 7 bases unmatched. The CDR3 nucleotides are TGCAGTGCTAGAACCCCGGGGAGGGCCGAGCAGTACTTC. Amino acids: CSARTPGRAEQYF.

This clonotype was detected ten times or more. The chain recombines TRBV20-1 with TRBJ2-1; D is possibly TRBD2 (5 bases). Trimming took off 5 bases at V and 7 bases at J, with 12 bases between the two ends. The CDR3 runs to 12 residues. In germline, CDR1 is DFQATT, CDR2 SNEGSKA (reference sequence). This CDR3 is CSALERANEQFF. The CDR3 DNA sequence: TGCAGTGCTTTGGAGAGGGCGAATGAGCAGTTCTTC.

There are many counts of this clonotype. CDR3 sequence reads: CASSPLGSQGSYGYTF. The CDR3 nucleotides read TGTGCCAGCAGCCCTCTCGGTTCCCAGGGAAGCTATGGCTACACCTTC. V usage is TRBV3-1 and J usage is TRBJ1-2; D perhaps matches TRBD1 (5 bases). The ends were cut back, 4 bases at V and 4 bases at J, with 19 bases in the middle. The CDR3 spans 16 residues. Germline V gene sequence: CDR1 LGHDT, CDR2 YNNKEL (reference sequence).

This clonotype was detected many times. The chain links TRBV29-1 to TRBJ2-2, with D unclear. This CDR3 contains 12 residues. CDR1 and CDR2 from the germline V gene are SQVTM and ANQGSEA. The germline V and J ends were trimmed by 6 bases and 5 bases, with 10 bases remaining between them. The CDR3, as DNA: TGCAGCGTCAATTTAGGAACCGGGGAGCTGTTTTTT. It is translated as CSVNLGTGELFF.

This clonotype was seen repeatedly, ten times or more. This sequence joins TRBV12-5 and TRBJ2-1; maybe TRBD2 (5 bases). This CDR3 spans 15 amino acids. The germline gives CDR1 LGHNT, CDR2 FRNRAP. Deletions cut 4 bases from V and 0 bases from J, with 10 bases between. The CDR3 nucleotides are TGTGCTAGTGGTTCCTCGGGGAGCTCCTACAATGAGCAGTTCTTC. This encodes CASGSSGSSYNEQFF.

This clonotype was recorded at least ten times. The chain combines TRBV5-1 with TRBJ2-5; D may be TRBD2 (5 bases). V was trimmed by 5 bases and J by 5 bases, leaving 16 bases between them. The CDR3 runs 14 residues. Germline CDR1 and CDR2: SGHRS and YFSETQ. The CDR3 DNA is TGCGCCAGCAGGCTGGAGGTACCTAAGGAGACCCAGTACTTC. Protein: CASRLEVPKETQYF.

This clonotype is medium-sized. As DNA, the CDR3 is TGTGCCAGCAGTTACTCGACCGCTTCGTACGAGCAGTACTTC. The encoded protein is CASSYSTASYEQYF. V gene TRBV6-2 or TRBV6-3 combines with J gene TRBJ2-7; no definite D call. V lost 0 bases, J lost 4 bases, and 10 bases lay in between. This CDR3 has 14 residues. Per the germline V gene, CDR1 is MNHEY and CDR2 is SVGEGT.

This clonotype came up many times. This chain links TRBV7-8 with TRBJ1-5; D is unclear. The CDR3 covers 15 residues. Between the trimmed V and J ends, which lost 4 bases and 0 bases, there was a span of 10 bases. Looked up from germline, CDR1 is SGHVS and CDR2 is FQNEAQ. Written as DNA, the CDR3 is TGTGCCAGCAGCTCCCGGTTCGATAGCAATCAGCCCCAGCATTTT. Translation gives CASSSRFDSNQPQHF.